This T cell receptor (beta chain) was observed in a study of blood T cell repertoires in COVID-19. The table came from immunoSEQ multiplex PCR; TCRdb's copy has only in-frame clones and leaves some out. The table has about 250,000 clones, about 83% seen once. Trimming at V came to 6 bases and at J to 1 base, leaving 7 bases not matched to a gene. Germline-derived CDR1 and CDR2 are LGHDT and YNNKEL (reference sequence). The CDR3 sequence is 17 residues long. J is TRBJ2-5 and V is TRBV3-1 (or the pseudogene TRBV3-2); 14 positions match TRBD2. The clonotype originates from a woman over 75 with COVID-19, enrolled during active disease. Specimen: peripheral blood. The CDR3 region is CASSSGLAGGGQETQYF. The CDR3 bases are TGTGCCAGCAGTTCCGGACTAGCGGGGGGAGGCCAAGAGACCCAGTACTTC.